The subject of this entry is one TCR beta chain. This entry is derived from a study of blood T cell repertoires in COVID-19. The overall study: PBMCs, B-cell-depleted T cells, or T cells provided the cDNA or gDNA that made up the material.

Per the original data handling: By means of reference gene primer amplification, nucleated cell counts were estimated. Some clones are missing from TCRdb's copy, which holds only in-frame ones; the method was immunoSEQ multiplex PCR. The V and J calls and the clone size are those of that table, but D and trimming were determined from the DNA. The sample shows about 350,000 clones, approximately 89% of them seen only once. Enrollment of patients from Seattle took place during active infection, with longitudinal follow-up. This CDR3 has 15 residues. Per the germline V gene, CDR1 is MNHEY and CDR2 is SVGEGT. Trimming pared 0 bases from V and 4 bases from J, leaving 12 bases between.

Sample: peripheral blood. The TCR comes from a woman aged 55-69 years with COVID-19, enrolled during active disease. V is TRBV6-2 or TRBV6-3 and J is TRBJ1-2; weak D call: TRBD1 (5 bases). The CDR3 loop reads CASSYSKGLGYGYTF. The CDR3 DNA sequence: TGTGCCAGCAGTTACTCAAAGGGGCTCGGCTATGGCTACACCTTC.